What follows are 16 T cell receptor beta chains derived from one specimen sequenced in a study of blood T cell repertoires in COVID-19. Data came from immunoSEQ multiplex PCR; TCRdb stores just in-frame clones and leaves some out. The table lists more than 300,000 clones, 70% to 90% of them singletons, with approximately 5% in the top ten. The sample taken for sequencing was PBMCs or T cells enriched from blood (not recorded which). Receptor source: a woman in her twenties or thirties who had recovered from COVID-19.

This clone was counted between two and nine times. The genes are TRBV7-9 and TRBJ2-5; no firm D call. This CDR3 comprises 11 residues. The germline V gene encodes CDR1 SEHNR and CDR2 FQNEAQ (reference sequence). The V end lost 3 bases, the J end lost 4 bases, and 3 bases lay between the germline ends. CDR3 bases: TGTGCCAGCAGCTTTCTAGAGACCCAGTACTTC. Translating gives CASSFLETQYF.

This clone was found once. The V gene is TRBV29-1, the J gene TRBJ1-1; 10 positions match TRBD1. The germline gives CDR1 SQVTM, CDR2 ANQGSEA. J gave up 6 bases and V 4 bases, and 5 bases lay outside the gene matches. This CDR3 spans 13 amino acids. CDR3 in amino acids: CSVVGQGRSEAFF. DNA for the CDR3: TGCAGCGTTGTGGGACAGGGGAGGTCTGAAGCTTTCTTT. Full variable domain (remainder filled in from reference TRBV29-1 and TRBJ1-1): SAVISQKPSRDICQRGTSLTIQCQVDSQVTMMFWYRQQPGQSLTLIATANQGSEATYESGFVIDKFPISRPNLTFSTLTVSNMSPEDSSIYLCSVVGQGRSEAFFGQGTRLTVV.

This clone was seen a single time. The chain carries TRBV19 and TRBJ1-3, with unresolved D. The CDR3 is 14 residues long. Germline assignment: CDR1 LNHDA and CDR2 SQIVND (reference sequence). V dropped 4 bases and J dropped 0 bases, with 7 bases sitting between them. The CDR3 nucleotides read TGTGCCAGTAGTAGTGTCCGCTCTGGAAACACCATATATTTT. Translating gives CASSSVRSGNTIYF.

The CDR3 sequence is CASSAGLFIEKLFF. As DNA, the CDR3 is TGTGCCAGTAGTGCGGGCCTCTTCATTGAAAAACTGTTTTTT. This chain uses TRBV19 with TRBJ1-4; unclear D gene. This CDR3 contains 14 residues. The germline CDR1 and CDR2 sequences are LNHDA and SQIVND (reference sequence). Deletions cut 5 bases from V and 7 bases from J, with 14 bases between.

The genes are TRBV6-1 and TRBJ1-1, with D hard to call. In germline, CDR1 is MNHNS, CDR2 SASEGT. The CDR3 has 12 residues. The V end lost 0 bases, the J end lost 11 bases, and 10 bases lay between the germline ends. The CDR3 here is CASSEARGPAFF. The CDR3 bases are TGTGCCAGCAGTGAAGCACGCGGCCCGGCTTTCTTT.

The rearrangement joins TRBV19 to TRBJ1-2, with D perhaps matching TRBD1 (5 bases). Trimming removed 2 bases at V and 4 bases at J, with 14 bases between. Germline V lookup: CDR1 LNHDA, CDR2 SQIVND (reference sequence). The CDR3 has 15 residues. The CDR3 loop reads CASSIKAEGSYGYTF. CDR3 nucleotide sequence: TGTGCCAGTAGTATAAAGGCGGAGGGGAGCTATGGCTACACCTTC.

The rearrangement joins TRBV5-6 to TRBJ2-5; 9 bases align to TRBD2. V was clipped by 4 bases and J by 9 bases; unmatched bases: 13. The CDR3 is 15 amino acids. The germline V gene has CDR1 SGHDT and CDR2 YYEEEE. CDR3 residues: CASSPPGTSRGAQYF. CDR3 nucleotides: TGTGCCAGCAGCCCCCCCGGGACTAGCCGGGGTGCCCAGTACTTC. The complete variable domain, with remaining parts taken from reference TRBV5-6 and TRBJ2-5, reads DAGVTQSPTHLIKTRGQQVTLRCSPKSGHDTVSWYQQALGQGPQFIFQYYEEEERQRGNFPDRFSGHQFPNYSSELNVNALLLGDSALYLCASSPPGTSRGAQYFGPGTRLLVL.

The gene calls are TRBV2 and TRBJ2-2; TRBD1 agrees at 8 bases. The CDR3 runs to 15 residues. In germline, CDR1 is SNHLY, CDR2 FYNNEI. V shed 7 bases and J 4 bases; nucleotides not matched to a gene: 8. The CDR3 DNA reads TGTGCCAGCACTACAGGGGGTTCGGGCACCGGGGAGCTGTTTTTT. Translating gives CASTTGGSGTGELFF.

The gene calls are TRBV6-1 and TRBJ2-1; unclear D gene. From germline, CDR1 is MNHNS and CDR2 SASEGT. Trimming took 2 bases from V and 7 from J, leaving 12 bases between them. The CDR3 covers 14 residues. The CDR3: CASSEIPRYNEQFF. CDR3 sequence (DNA): TGTGCCAGCAGTGAAATCCCCCGGTATAATGAGCAGTTCTTC.

J is TRBJ1-2 and V is TRBV11-2, with 10 nucleotides matching TRBD1. The CDR3 covers 15 residues. CDR1 and CDR2 from the germline V gene are SGHAT and FQNNGV. V shed 4 bases and J 8 bases; nucleotides not matched to a gene: 10. The CDR3 sequence: CASSSDPGQGLGYTF. Written as DNA, the CDR3 is TGTGCCAGCAGCTCCGATCCGGGACAGGGGTTAGGCTACACCTTC.

The rearrangement uses TRBV29-1 and TRBJ2-3; a weak D match, TRBD1 (5 bases). This CDR3 has 14 residues. Per germline, CDR1 SQVTM and CDR2 ANQGSEA. Deletions cut 6 bases from V and 1 base from J, with 14 bases between. CDR3 in amino acids: CSVVAGLGTDTQYF. The DNA of the CDR3 is TGCAGCGTGGTGGCAGGGCTCGGCACAGATACGCAGTATTTT.

V usage is TRBV20-1 and J usage is TRBJ1-2; D gene unclear. The V end was cut by 3 bases, the J end by 0 bases, with 8 bases between. The CDR3 totals 13 residues. Per germline, CDR1 DFQATT and CDR2 SNEGSKA (reference sequence). The CDR3 loop reads CSASNIANYGYTF. Here the CDR3 DNA reads TGCAGTGCTAGTAATATAGCTAACTATGGCTACACCTTC.

The V and J genes are TRBV3-1 (or the pseudogene TRBV3-2) and TRBJ2-2; the match to TRBD2 covers 10 bases. This CDR3 comprises 17 residues. Germline V gene data show CDR1 as LGHDT and CDR2 as YNNKEL (reference sequence). Germline trimming cut 3 bases from V and 6 bases from J; bases unmatched to any gene: 10. The CDR3 region is CASSHPGGLARSGELFF. In DNA form, the CDR3 reads TGTGCCAGCAGCCACCCAGGGGGACTAGCGAGATCCGGGGAGCTGTTTTTT.

The chain employs TRBV4-1 and TRBJ1-2, with 9 positions matching TRBD1. Germline trimming cut 3 bases from V and 2 bases from J; bases unmatched to any gene: 1. Germline CDR1 and CDR2: MGHRA and YSYEKL. This CDR3 region has 14 residues. CDR3 residues: CASSQDRGNYGYTF. The DNA for the CDR3 is TGCGCCAGCAGCCAGGACAGGGGAAACTATGGCTACACCTTC.

This clone appeared a few times. This rearrangement joins TRBV6-6 to TRBJ2-2; D not resolved. V was cut by 6 bases and J by 4 bases, with 3 bases left in between. There are 11 residues in the CDR3. Germline CDR1 reads MNHNY; CDR2 reads SVGAGI (reference sequence). The CDR3 DNA sequence: TGTGCCAGCAGCATCACCGGGGAGCTGTTTTTT. Its translation is CASSITGELFF.

With respect to this clone: The sample carries other DNA sequences with the same CDR3. V gene TRBV5-1 combines with J gene TRBJ2-6, with D unresolved. The CDR3 sequence is 15 residues long. Trimming removed 4 bases from V and 0 bases from J, with 8 bases in between. The germline V gene encodes CDR1 SGHRS and CDR2 YFSETQ. Here the CDR3 reads CASSPGDSGANVLTF. The CDR3 nucleotides read TGCGCCAGCAGCCCGGGTGACTCTGGGGCCAACGTCCTGACTTTC.